This TCR beta chain came from a study of blood T cells in healthy people across ages. Germline CDR1 LGHNA, CDR2 YSLEER. V lost 6 bases to trimming and J lost 11 bases; unmatched junction nucleotides: 11. The CDR3 has 15 residues. Alongside a J-beta primer mix, a sample-barcoded 5' primer served in a second PCR lasting 7 to 11 cycles. From the 5' RACE reads, TCRdb called clonotypes with MiXCR, one entry per CDR3 protein. The sample comprises about 1.8 million distinct CDR3 sequences, 40% to 55% of which are singletons, and over 2% rests with the top ten. Sequenced material: blood. The receptor was isolated from a woman aged 40 to 50 in good health. The chain employs TRBV4-3 and TRBJ2-5, with 14 bases aligning to TRBD2. The DNA for the CDR3 is TGCGCCAGCAGAGGGACTAGCGGGGGAAACAATGAGCAGTACTTC. Protein: CASRGTSGGNNEQYF.